These 14 T cell receptor beta chains were all obtained from the same sample, sequenced in a study of cytomegalovirus exposure and HLA in healthy donors. Both 60 Vbeta primers and 13 Jbeta primers went into the PCR. Method: immunoSEQ multiplex PCR; TCRdb's copy keeps in-frame clones and lacks some. The sample yields about 200,000 clones, around 81% seen once. The sequenced sample consisted of PBMCs. The receptors were sampled from a man in his late teens or twenties in good health and CMV-seronegative.

This clone showed up just once. This sequence joins TRBV6-1 and TRBJ2-2; no definite D call. The length of the CDR3 is 14 residues. The germline V gene has CDR1 MNHNS and CDR2 SASEGT. Trimming took 2 bases from V and 5 from J, leaving 9 bases between them. The chain's CDR3 is CASSELARTGELFF. The CDR3 coding sequence is TGTGCCAGCAGTGAACTGGCCAGAACCGGGGAGCTGTTTTTT.

The V and J genes are TRBV28 and TRBJ1-4; 7 bases agree with TRBD1. Trimming at V came to 8 bases and at J to 6 bases, leaving 6 bases not matched to a gene. CDR3 length: 13 residues. Germline-derived CDR1 and CDR2 are MDHEN and SYDVKM. The CDR3 sequence: CASRKTGYEKLFF. CDR3 in DNA: TGTGCCAGCCGCAAGACAGGGTATGAAAAACTGTTTTTT.

This clone was counted between two and nine times. The chain combines TRBV7-6 with TRBJ2-3; perhaps TRBD1 as D (5 bases). From germline, CDR1 is SGHVS and CDR2 FNYEAQ. V was clipped by 3 bases and J by 0 bases, with 10 bases between them. CDR3 length: 15 amino acids. Here the CDR3 reads CASSLLGLSTDTQYF. The CDR3 region has the DNA TGTGCCAGCAGCTTGTTGGGGCTTAGCACAGATACGCAGTATTTT.

This rearrangement joins TRBV19 to TRBJ2-2; 9 bases line up with TRBD1. V lost 6 bases, J lost 6 bases, and 8 bases stayed unmatched. CDR3 length equals 15 residues. Germline V gene lookup returns CDR1 LNHDA and CDR2 SQIVND (reference sequence). CDR3 sequence (DNA): TGTGCCAGTAGACACGGGACAGGGAATGCCGGGGAGCTGTTTTTT. It specifies CASRHGTGNAGELFF.

The chain joins TRBV5-6 to TRBJ2-5, with TRBD1 matching 11 bases. The germline CDR1 and CDR2 sequences are SGHDT and YYEEEE. CDR3 length equals 16 residues. V shed 4 bases and J 5 bases; nucleotides not matched to a gene: 10. CDR3 residues: CASSLQGTGGWETQYF. Here the CDR3 DNA reads TGTGCCAGCAGCCTACAGGGGACAGGGGGGTGGGAGACCCAGTACTTC.

For the CDR3, the DNA is TGCGCCAGCAGCCCTTGGAGTGGGGGGGGCAAAGCCAAAAACATTCAGTACTTC. Translating it yields CASSPWSGGGKAKNIQYF. The chain uses TRBV5-1 and TRBJ2-4, with a weak D call TRBD2 (7 bases). The V gene's germline CDR1 is SGHRS and CDR2 YFSETQ. The CDR3 sequence is 18 residues long. Trimming left V 4 bases short and J 0 bases short, with 20 bases between.

This chain joins TRBV5-1 and TRBJ1-2; possible D gene TRBD1, 5 bases. V was cut by 2 bases and J by 2 bases, with 7 bases left in between. The CDR3 length is 13 residues. Germline-derived CDR1 and CDR2 are SGHRS and YFSETQ. The CDR3 bases are TGCGCCAGCAGCTTTGGGGGGAACTATGGCTACACCTTC. It codes for CASSFGGNYGYTF.

This clone was observed a handful of times. At one boundary the junction diverges from the germline segment, which might be a read error. The genes are TRBV7-2 and TRBJ2-2; possibly TRBD2 for D (5 bases). There are 15 residues in the CDR3. Per germline, CDR1 SGHTA and CDR2 FQGNSA. The CDR3 DNA reads as TGTGCCAGCAGCCTAGCTGCGGCGGACACCGGGGAGCTGTTTTTT. This encodes CASSLAAADTGELFF.

The V gene is TRBV9, the J gene TRBJ2-2, with D perhaps TRBD1 (6 bases). This CDR3 has 18 amino acids. The germline gives CDR1 SGDLS, CDR2 YYNGEE. Trimming shortened V by 0 bases and J by 1 base, and 16 bases separated the two germline ends. The CDR3 sequence is CASSVDLFGQKNTGELFF. CDR3 nucleotides: TGTGCCAGCAGCGTAGACTTGTTTGGACAGAAGAACACCGGGGAGCTGTTTTTT.

The chain couples TRBV5-4 to TRBJ2-1; 11 nucleotides line up with TRBD2. Germline trimming cut 4 bases from V and 5 bases from J; bases unmatched to any gene: 2. Looked up from germline, CDR1 is SGHNT and CDR2 is YYREEE (reference sequence). CDR3 length: 14 amino acids. The CDR3: CASSPSGGNNEQFF. The CDR3 bases are TGTGCCAGCAGCCCTAGCGGGGGGAACAATGAGCAGTTCTTC.

J is TRBJ2-3 and V is TRBV18, with 9 nucleotides matching TRBD2. The CDR3 length is 17 residues. V dropped 3 bases and J dropped 0; count of bases not matched to a gene: 7. CDR1 and CDR2 (germline): KGHSH, LQKENI. The DNA for the CDR3 is TGTGCCAGCTCACCGTTCGCGGGAGGGCGGAGCACAGATACGCAGTATTTT. Translating gives CASSPFAGGRSTDTQYF.

V usage is TRBV5-6 and J usage is TRBJ1-2, with D possibly matching TRBD1 (6 bases). Germline-derived CDR1 and CDR2 are SGHDT and YYEEEE. The CDR3 length is 15 residues. V lost 4 bases and J 4 bases, leaving 17 bases between the germline ends. The DNA of the CDR3 is TGTGCCAGCAGCCCGTACAGGGTCTCCGGCTATGGCTACACCTTC. It specifies CASSPYRVSGYGYTF.

Details on this clone: Lacking the conserved final phenylalanine or tryptophan, this CDR3 likely reflects a read error. The gene calls are TRBV14 and TRBJ1-2; D not certain. CDR1 is SGHDN and CDR2 is FVKESK in the germline V gene. This CDR3 region has 13 residues. The V and J ends lost 7 bases and 5 bases respectively, with 14 bases between them. CDR3 coding DNA: TGTGCCAGCACCCCAAGTCCCGGGTATGGCTACACCCTC. It codes for CASTPSPGYGYTL.

In its sample, this clone was seen once. The chain couples TRBV29-1 to TRBJ2-3, with D perhaps TRBD2 (5 bases). Trimming cost V 7 bases and J 0 bases, with 17 bases left between them. Germline CDR1 is SQVTM and CDR2 is ANQGSEA. There are 15 residues in the CDR3. In nucleotides, the CDR3 is TGCAGCGGCGAGGCGGGCGAAACTAGCACAGATACGCAGTATTTT. Protein sequence: CSGEAGETSTDTQYF.